This is a list of T cell receptor beta chains from one sample in a study of spatial heterogeneity in lung cancer. One entry per CDR3 protein, called by TCRdb with MiXCR from the 5' RACE reads. This table holds roughly 2,700 distinct CDR3 sequences, 8.5% to 9% found once. Material: normal lung tissue next to the tumor, obtained at surgery. The receptors were gathered from a female donor with early-stage non-small cell lung cancer. CDR3s include the opening cysteine and the closing phenylalanine or tryptophan. D genes are given only for firm matches. Clone size is shown for a subset of rows, as once, few, many or a class of expanded clone.

clone size: large
V gene: TRBV30
D gene: .
J gene: TRBJ2-2
CDR3 DNA: TGTGCCTGGAACTACGGGATCACCGGGGAGCTGTTTTTT
CDR3 protein: CAWNYGITGELFF

clone size: medium-sized
V gene: TRBV24-1
D gene: TRBD2
J gene: TRBJ2-4
CDR3 DNA: TGTGCCACCAGCACCACCACCGGGGGGGAAAACATTCAGTACTTC
CDR3 protein: CATSTTTGGENIQYF

clone size: medium-sized
V gene: TRBV5-1
D gene: .
J gene: TRBJ1-1
CDR3 DNA: TGCGCCAGCAGCTTTTTTCGGGGAAGCACTGAAGCTTTCTTT
CDR3 protein: CASSFFRGSTEAFF

clone size: few
V gene: TRBV4-1
D gene: .
J gene: TRBJ2-3
CDR3 DNA: TGCGCCAGCAGCCAAGGCCCAGGAGGCAGCACAGATACGCAGTATTTT
CDR3 protein: CASSQGPGGSTDTQYF

clone size: .
V gene: TRBV27
D gene: .
J gene: TRBJ1-2
CDR3 DNA: TGTGCCAGCAGTTTAGGGGGGAGGGATGGCTACACCTTC
CDR3 protein: CASSLGGRDGYTF

clone size: many
V gene: TRBV6-1
D gene: TRBD1
J gene: TRBJ2-6
CDR3 DNA: TGTGCCAGCAGTGAATCTTTGGTCAGGGGGTCTGGGGCCAACGTCCTGACTTTC
CDR3 protein: CASSESLVRGSGANVLTF

clone size: medium-sized
V gene: TRBV25-1
D gene: .
J gene: TRBJ2-1
CDR3 DNA: TGTGCCAGCAGTGAATATGAAAGCTCCTACAATGAGCAGTTCTTC
CDR3 protein: CASSEYESSYNEQFF

clone size: medium-sized
V gene: TRBV7-9
D gene: TRBD1
J gene: TRBJ2-1
CDR3 DNA: TGTGCCAGCAGCTTCGGTCCCAGGGGGCAAGAGCAGTTCTTC
CDR3 protein: CASSFGPRGQEQFF

clone size: many
V gene: TRBV7-2
D gene: .
J gene: TRBJ2-3
CDR3 DNA: TGTGCCAGCAGCCCTAGGGAGACGCAGTATTTT
CDR3 protein: CASSPRETQYF

clone size: .
V gene: TRBV12-3/TRBV12-4
D gene: .
J gene: TRBJ2-2
CDR3 DNA: TGTGCCAGCAGTTTTGGGGGAACCGGGGAGCTGTTTTTT
CDR3 protein: CASSFGGTGELFF

clone size: medium-sized
V gene: TRBV7-9
D gene: .
J gene: TRBJ1-6
CDR3 DNA: TGTGCCAGCAGCCCCCGGGGAAACTCCTATAATTCACCCCTCCACTTT
CDR3 protein: CASSPRGNSYNSPLHF

clone size: many
V gene: TRBV21-1
D gene: .
J gene: TRBJ2-3
CDR3 DNA: TGTGCCAGCATCGCACTAGCGGGGGGTAGAGATACGCAGTATTTT
CDR3 protein: CASIALAGGRDTQYF

clone size: many
V gene: TRBV18
D gene: TRBD1
J gene: TRBJ2-7
CDR3 DNA: TGTGCCAGCTCACGGGATCCGGGACAGAAGTACGAGCAGTACTTC
CDR3 protein: CASSRDPGQKYEQYF

clone size: .
V gene: TRBV20-1
D gene: .
J gene: TRBJ2-1
CDR3 DNA: TGCAGTGCTAGATGGGGAGGCTGGAGCTCCTACAATGAGCAGTTCTTC
CDR3 protein: CSARWGGWSSYNEQFF

clone size: many
V gene: TRBV4-3
D gene: .
J gene: TRBJ2-2
CDR3 DNA: TGCGCCAGCAGCCAATTAGCGAGCGCGAACACCGGGGAGCTGTTTTTT
CDR3 protein: CASSQLASANTGELFF